This is a list of T cell receptor beta chains from one sample in a study of T-cell reconstitution after alpha-beta-depleted transplantation in children. TCRdb redid the calling of the PCR reads with MiXCR, one entry per CDR3 protein. Among 700,000 to 950,000 distinct CDR3 sequences listed, approximately 15% were seen once. The material was PBMCs, mostly from graft donor cells, obtained 360 days after TCRalphabeta/CD19-depleted stem cell transplant. These receptors were collected from a male patient younger than 18 who had a stem cell transplant for acute lymphoblastic leukemia, so the T cells may come from the graft donor. Each CDR3 is given with its conserved first and last residue. Some rows have no size entry. The others give once, few or many, or a class for an expanded clone.

clone_size,v_call,j_call,cdr3_aa
.,TRBV6-6,TRBJ1-1,CASRTPGNTEAFF
.,TRBV15,TRBJ2-1,CATKSGRALYFNNEQFF
.,TRBV18,TRBJ2-7,CASSPAVLPPYEQYF
.,TRBV5-1,TRBJ2-2,CASSLSYENNGELFF
.,TRBV6-2/TRBV6-3,TRBJ2-2,CASKVRERSTGELFF
few,TRBV4-1,TRBJ2-5,CASSQDWRLLSGDQYF
few,TRBV20-1,TRBJ2-7,CSAPRGLLYEQYF
many,TRBV20-1,TRBJ1-2,CSASFRYYGYTF
.,TRBV4-1,TRBJ1-4,CASRRVPGYNNEKLFF
few,TRBV2,TRBJ2-5,CASRETMNQETQYF
few,TRBV4-1,TRBJ2-5,CASSQVLRLAQYF
few,TRBV12-3/TRBV12-4,TRBJ2-1,CASSPSAVSYNEQFF
.,TRBV7-8,TRBJ2-7,CASSSRTAILAYEQYF
many,TRBV5-1,TRBJ2-2,CASRPAYRRNTGELFF
many,TRBV5-1,TRBJ2-3,CASSLEAGTDTQYF
few,TRBV5-1,TRBJ1-4,CASRQRPGTGNEKLFF
.,TRBV2,TRBJ1-5,CASSVTGSNQPQHF
.,TRBV9,TRBJ2-1,CASSVGLAGVPIYNEQFF
many,TRBV25-1,TRBJ2-7,CASSELLPWGSYEQYF
.,TRBV20-1,TRBJ2-7,CSARATGTSVSEQYF
few,TRBV9,TRBJ2-1,CASSVDGLAGIYNEQFF
.,TRBV27,TRBJ2-2,CASSYRALSGELFF
many,TRBV7-6,TRBJ2-3,CASSPGTAFIRLTRTDTQYF
.,TRBV12-3/TRBV12-4,TRBJ2-7,CASTDVAYEQYF
.,TRBV25-1,TRBJ1-5,CASRGTGGHQPQHF
few,TRBV7-9,TRBJ2-7,CASSLVSKYEQYF
few,TRBV20-1,TRBJ1-1,CSASVRDRDWKNTEAFF
few,TRBV7-9,TRBJ2-3,CASSPYLTGSFTDTQYF
many,TRBV2,TRBJ2-7,CASSESPVRYEQYF
.,TRBV3-1,TRBJ2-5,CASSQMGAGETQYF
.,TRBV24-1,TRBJ2-1,CATSDLWGREQFF
.,TRBV29-1,TRBJ2-3,CSVANGIGTDTQYF
few,TRBV20-1,TRBJ2-5,CSARERRETQYF
few,TRBV5-1,TRBJ2-7,CASSQHAISSYEQYF
few,TRBV20-1,TRBJ2-1,CSAWAGLAGNEQFF
.,TRBV20-1,TRBJ2-5,CSASIQNQETQYF
many,TRBV6-5,TRBJ2-3,CASSTTGRGGPDTQYF
.,TRBV20-1,TRBJ2-5,CSASRSGGADAETQYF
few,TRBV20-1,TRBJ2-1,CSAGLGGLVYNEQFF
.,TRBV25-1,TRBJ2-1,CASTTSGSWHEQFF
.,TRBV20-1,TRBJ2-7,CSAREFRGYEQYF
.,TRBV5-1,TRBJ2-6,CAVQSSGANVLTF
.,TRBV5-1,TRBJ2-7,CASSLDRVKDEQYF
many,TRBV24-1,TRBJ2-1,CATSDSGSSREQFF
.,TRBV4-1,TRBJ2-7,CASSQDSGYEQYF
.,TRBV7-3,TRBJ2-7,CASSLVAGGPEVREQYF
few,TRBV7-8,TRBJ2-3,CASRERGGRTSGRADTQYF
few,TRBV27,TRBJ1-2,CASSFTGAGYTF
.,TRBV20-1,TRBJ2-5,CSATGSPQQETQYF
many,TRBV29-1,TRBJ2-2,CSVFSPREAVTGELFF
.,TRBV9,TRBJ2-5,CASSPRVAWETQYF
.,TRBV6-2/TRBV6-3,TRBJ2-1,CASSYEAGESHEQFF
.,TRBV7-8,TRBJ1-2,CASSLEVLENYGYTF
.,TRBV20-1,TRBJ2-3,CSAMTGTSGRSDTQYF
many,TRBV7-9,TRBJ2-1,CASSTERSGYNEQFF